These 27 T cell receptor beta chains came from one sample sequenced in a study of graft-versus-host responses after intestinal transplantation. Data came from immunoSEQ multiplex PCR; TCRdb stores just in-frame clones and leaves some out. Found here are some 25,000 clones, more than 85% of them singletons; the top ten hold less than 2%. Sample: PBMCs, taken approximately 38 days after intestinal transplant. Receptor source: a human patient who received an intestinal transplant, so some T cells may come from the graft donor.

In regard to this clone: Mismatch with germline at one junction end may stem from a read error. V gene TRBV5-5 combines with J gene TRBJ1-3; 8 nucleotides align to TRBD1. Germline V gene data show CDR1 as SGHKS and CDR2 as YYEKEE (reference sequence). The length of the CDR3 is 12 residues. The CDR3 nucleotides read TGTGCCAGCAGCTTCGGGGACAGGCTGGTGGATTTT. Its protein product is CASSFGDRLVDF.

The chain carries TRBV6-5 and TRBJ1-1; D gene ambiguous. Germline CDR1 is MNHEY and CDR2 is SVGAGI. The CDR3 loop spans 14 amino acids. V was shortened by 4 bases and J by 6 bases, with 15 bases between the two germline ends. The chain's CDR3 is CASSSPGNYAEAFF. The DNA for the CDR3 is TGTGCCAGCAGTTCCCCAGGCAACTACGCTGAAGCTTTCTTT.

The V call is TRBV6-1, the J call TRBJ2-4; 7 bases align to TRBD2. Trimming cost V 4 bases and J 0 bases; bases outside gene matches: 6. The germline gives CDR1 MNHNS, CDR2 SASEGT. This CDR3 has 16 amino acids. CDR3 amino acids: CASSVPGGGAKNIQYF. The CDR3 bases are TGTGCCAGCAGTGTTCCCGGCGGGGGAGCCAAAAACATTCAGTACTTC.

The chain uses TRBV13 and TRBJ2-5, with a possible D match to TRBD2 (6 bases). Near its end, the DNA agrees better with TRBJ2-7, so the J call may be wrong. CDR1 is PRHDT and CDR2 is FYEKMQ in the germline V gene (reference sequence). There are 15 residues in the CDR3. CDR3 nucleotide sequence: TGTGCCAGCAGCTTGGCCGGGACTCGTACCTACGAGCAGTACTTC. Its protein is CASSLAGTRTYEQYF.

This clone was seen only a few times. The chain employs TRBV7-9 and TRBJ2-7; D unclear. V shed 2 bases and J shed 3 bases, with 2 bases lying between them. CDR3 length: 11 amino acids. The germline V gene has CDR1 SEHNR and CDR2 FQNEAQ (reference sequence). Here the CDR3 reads CASSLSYEQYF. CDR3 in DNA: TGTGCCAGCAGCTTAAGCTACGAGCAGTACTTC.

The chain couples TRBV15 to TRBJ2-1, with 11 bases identical to TRBD2. CDR3 length: 17 residues. Germline V gene data show CDR1 as LNHNV and CDR2 as YYDKDF (reference sequence). V lost 3 bases to trimming and J lost 8 bases; unmatched junction nucleotides: 12. The chain's CDR3 is CATSSRNSGRAPHEQFF. CDR3 coding DNA: TGTGCCACCAGCAGTAGGAATAGCGGGAGGGCCCCCCATGAGCAGTTCTTC.

The chain has TRBV6-1 and TRBJ2-7; 10 bases match TRBD2. The germline CDR1 and CDR2 sequences are MNHNS and SASEGT. The CDR3 is made up of 15 amino acids. V shed 2 bases and J 3 bases; nucleotides not matched to a gene: 4. CDR3 nucleotides: TGTGCCAGCAGTGAATTAATAGCGGGAGGCTACGAGCAGTACTTC. Translated: CASSELIAGGYEQYF.

About this clone itself: Other nucleotide sequences from this sample produce the same CDR3. The chain carries TRBV12-5 and TRBJ2-4, with D perhaps given as TRBD1 or TRBD2 (5 bases each). Germline CDR1 reads LGHNT; CDR2 reads FRNRAP. This CDR3 is 16 amino acids long. Trimming cost V 1 base and J 6 bases, with 16 bases left between them. CDR3 nucleotide sequence: TGTGCTAGTGGTTTGGGCACCGCGTTTGGGGGAAACATTCAGTACTTC. This codes for CASGLGTAFGGNIQYF.

The gene calls are TRBV6-4 and TRBJ2-1; D uncertain. The CDR3 extends over 13 amino acids. Germline values: CDR1 MRHNA, CDR2 SNTAGT. With 4 bases removed from V and 0 bases from J, the gap between germline ends came to 4 bases. As DNA, the CDR3 is TGTGCCAGCAGTGCGGGCTCCTACAATGAGCAGTTCTTC. It is translated as CASSAGSYNEQFF.

This clone was observed a handful of times. This sequence joins TRBV7-9 and TRBJ2-1, with a possible D match to TRBD2 (5 bases). Germline V gene lookup returns CDR1 SEHNR and CDR2 FQNEAQ (reference sequence). The CDR3 has 14 amino acids. The V and J ends lost 5 bases and 3 bases respectively, with 11 bases between them. In DNA, the CDR3 is TGTGCCAGCAGCGGGAGTCCTGGCTACAATGAGCAGTTCTTC. Translation: CASSGSPGYNEQFF. Together with reference TRBV7-9 and TRBJ2-1, the CDR3 gives the full variable domain: DTGVSQNPRHKITKRGQNVTFRCDPISEHNRLYWYRQTLGQGPEFLTYFQNEAQLEKSRLLSDRFSAERPKGSFSTLEIQRTEQGDSAMYLCASSGSPGYNEQFFGPGTRLTVL.

The chain links TRBV7-8 to TRBJ1-1; weak D call: TRBD1 (5 bases). Germline V gives CDR1 SGHVS, CDR2 FQNEAQ. V was cut by 4 bases and J by 7 bases, with 22 bases left in between. This CDR3 has 16 amino acids. CDR3 nucleotide sequence: TGTGCCAGCAGCTCCCAGAATCGGCGGGACCCCGGTGAAGCTTTCTTT. Translated, it gives CASSSQNRRDPGEAFF.

The rearrangement joins TRBV6-5 to TRBJ2-2; no firm D call. The CDR3 consists of 14 residues. V dropped 5 bases and J dropped 3 bases, with 10 bases sitting between them. Germline lookup yields CDR1 MNHEY and CDR2 SVGAGI. CDR3 residues: CASSGLPYTGELFF. The CDR3 nucleotides are TGTGCCAGCAGTGGTCTACCGTACACCGGGGAGCTGTTTTTT.

The chain uses TRBV7-2 and TRBJ2-7, with TRBD2 matching 9 bases. V shed 3 bases, J shed 2 bases, and the junction held 2 bases outside the gene matches. Germline assignment: CDR1 SGHTA and CDR2 FQGNSA. The CDR3 consists of 14 residues. DNA for the CDR3: TGTGCCAGCAGCTTTAGCGGGAGACCCTACGAGCAGTACTTC. Protein sequence: CASSFSGRPYEQYF.

DNA for the CDR3: TGTGCCAGCAGTGAACGGGGACTAGTCTACGAGCAGTACTTC. Translating it yields CASSERGLVYEQYF. This chain links TRBV2 with TRBJ2-7; 8 bases fit TRBD2. The V gene end was trimmed by 2 bases and the J gene end by 3 bases; junction bases not matched to a gene: 3. This CDR3 has 14 residues. Germline loops: CDR1 SNHLY, CDR2 FYNNEI.

A word on this clone: Given a much more abundant clone one base away, this may be a read error. The rearrangement joins TRBV30 to TRBJ2-7; 8 bases are shared with TRBD2. The CDR3 spans 15 residues. V lost 4 bases and J lost 3; bases outside the gene matches: 11. Germline lookup yields CDR1 GTSNPN and CDR2 SVGIG (reference sequence). In DNA, the CDR3 is TGTGCCTGGACCATTTTAGCGGGATGGCTCTACGAGCAGTACTTC. This sequence encodes CAWTILAGWLYEQYF.

The chain links TRBV9 to TRBJ2-6; 9 bases agree with TRBD1. This CDR3 contains 19 residues. Looked up from germline, CDR1 is SGDLS and CDR2 is YYNGEE. V was clipped by 4 bases and J by 0 bases; unmatched bases: 11. CDR3 sequence: CASSLHRGLPSSGANVLTF. In DNA, the CDR3 is TGTGCCAGCAGCTTGCACAGGGGGCTCCCGTCCTCTGGGGCCAACGTCCTGACTTTC.

This chain uses TRBV19 with TRBJ2-7; the D is unclear. The germline V and J ends were trimmed by 0 bases and 2 bases, with 11 bases remaining between them. Germline CDR1 LNHDA, CDR2 SQIVND (reference sequence). The CDR3 covers 15 residues. CDR3 sequence: CASSIDDALPYEQYF. Here the CDR3 DNA reads TGTGCCAGTAGTATAGATGACGCTCTTCCCTACGAGCAGTACTTC.

This clone was seen a handful of times. This sample also contains other DNA sequences that code for the same CDR3. The chain joins TRBV4-1 to TRBJ2-7, with 8 bases that match TRBD1. Germline-derived CDR1 and CDR2 are MGHRA and YSYEKL. Losses at the gene ends were 4 bases for V and 0 bases for J; bases not matched to a gene: 5. This CDR3 has 15 amino acids. In nucleotides, the CDR3 is TGCGCCAGCAGCCGGACAGGGACTTTCTCCTACGAGCAGTACTTC. It yields the protein CASSRTGTFSYEQYF.

The gene calls are TRBV5-3 and TRBJ2-1; tentatively, D is TRBD1 (5 bases). TRBV5-3 belongs to the ORF category, with a function that is uncertain. The CDR3 covers 19 residues. Deletions cut 0 bases from V and 4 bases from J, with 23 bases between. The CDR3 DNA is TGTGCCAGAAGCTTGGTTTCCCCCCCACGCGGACAAATTTACAATGAGCAGTTCTTC. Protein product: CARSLVSPPRGQIYNEQFF.

The chain combines TRBV2 with TRBJ2-7; D perhaps matches TRBD1 (5 bases). The germline gives CDR1 SNHLY, CDR2 FYNNEI. There are 13 residues in the CDR3. Trimming removed 7 bases at V and 6 bases at J, with 16 bases between. This CDR3 is CASIRLPGIEQYF. CDR3 nucleotide sequence: TGTGCCAGCATACGACTCCCAGGGATCGAGCAGTACTTC.

The chain has TRBV12-5 and TRBJ2-2; the D is unclear. Trimming removed 4 bases at V and 6 bases at J, with 6 bases between. The CDR3 consists of 12 residues. CDR1 is LGHNT and CDR2 is FRNRAP in the germline V gene. The CDR3 spells CASGSVPGELFF. The CDR3 DNA reads as TGTGCTAGTGGTTCCGTCCCCGGGGAGCTGTTTTTT.

The chain carries TRBV4-1 and TRBJ2-5; D is unresolved. The CDR3 is made up of 14 amino acids. CDR1 and CDR2 (germline): MGHRA, YSYEKL. With 4 bases removed from V and 1 base from J, the gap between germline ends came to 10 bases. This CDR3 is CASSLRPAQETQYF. The CDR3 nucleotides read TGCGCCAGCAGCCTCCGCCCAGCCCAAGAGACCCAGTACTTC.

A single count supports this clone. J is TRBJ1-1 and V is TRBV11-2; D unclear. Germline values: CDR1 SGHAT, CDR2 FQNNGV. The CDR3 has 12 residues. V lost 0 bases and J lost 7, with 6 bases in between. This CDR3 is CASSLDDNEAFF. In nucleotides, the CDR3 is TGTGCCAGCAGCTTAGATGATAATGAAGCTTTCTTT.

The chain carries TRBV2 and TRBJ2-1; possible D gene TRBD2, 5 bases. CDR3 length equals 16 residues. Trimming removed 1 base from V and 2 bases from J, with 12 bases in between. The germline gives CDR1 SNHLY, CDR2 FYNNEI. In DNA, the CDR3 is TGTGCCAGCAGTGAAGGGTCGGGGTCCCCCTACAATGAGCAGTTCTTC. It yields the protein CASSEGSGSPYNEQFF.

This clone occurred once. This rearrangement joins TRBV5-1 to TRBJ2-5; D remains ambiguous. Trimming stripped 0 bases from V and 1 base from J, with 7 bases between. This CDR3 region has 14 residues. Germline V gives CDR1 SGHRS, CDR2 YFSETQ. The CDR3 nucleotides are TGCGCCAGCAGCTTGGTAGGGCTCCAAGAGACCCAGTACTTC. Translation: CASSLVGLQETQYF.

The J gene is TRBJ2-1, the V gene TRBV19; 8 nucleotides align to TRBD2. The trim removed 10 bases at V and 12 bases at J, leaving 11 bases unmatched. There are 12 residues in the CDR3. Germline V gene lookup returns CDR1 LNHDA and CDR2 SQIVND (reference sequence). The CDR3 loop reads CATRTSSGGQFF. In DNA, the CDR3 is TGTGCCACCCGGACTAGCTCAGGTGGGCAGTTCTTC.

The rearrangement uses TRBV25-1 and TRBJ2-5; D gene ambiguous. Trimming stripped 4 bases from V and 7 bases from J, with 7 bases between. The CDR3 contains 11 residues. Germline CDR1 MGHDK, CDR2 SYGVNS. The CDR3 is CASSAPGTQYF. The CDR3 DNA follows: TGTGCCAGCAGTGCCCCCGGGACCCAGTACTTC.